Each of the 3 T cell receptor beta chains below was sequenced from the same sample in a study of blood T cells in healthy people across ages. Primed by a sample-barcoded 5' primer and a J-beta primer mix, a second PCR proceeded for about 7 to 12 cycles. One entry per CDR3 protein results from TCRdb running MiXCR on the 5' RACE reads. This sample has about 830,000 distinct CDR3 sequences, with approximately 67% found just once. The sequenced sample consisted of blood. The receptors were sampled from a man between 25 and 39 years old in good health.

J is TRBJ2-1 and V is TRBV4-2; 11 bases are shared with TRBD2. The CDR3 has 18 amino acids. With 0 bases clipped from V and 7 bases from J, the junction kept 11 bases outside the gene matches. Germline V CDR1 and CDR2: LGHNA, YNFKEQ. The CDR3 reads CASSQDSGLLAGANEQFF. The CDR3 DNA reads TGTGCCAGCAGCCAAGACTCCGGGTTACTAGCGGGGGCGAATGAGCAGTTCTTC.

The chain carries TRBV9 and TRBJ2-1, with 10 positions matching TRBD1. Per germline, CDR1 SGDLS and CDR2 YYNGEE. CDR3 size: 16 residues. V trimming: 2 bases; J trimming: 9 bases; junction bases outside the gene matches: 11. The CDR3 sequence: CASSVDSGTGEGEQFF. CDR3 DNA: TGTGCCAGCAGCGTCGACTCCGGGACAGGGGAAGGTGAGCAGTTCTTC. The whole variable domain, remainder taken from reference TRBV9 and TRBJ2-1, is DSGVTQTPKHLITATGQRVTLRCSPRSGDLSVYWYQQSLDQGLQFLIQYYNGEERAKGNILERFSAQQFPDLHSELNLSSLELGDSALYFCASSVDSGTGEGEQFFGPGTRLTVL.

The chain joins TRBV20-1 to TRBJ2-4; no reliable D call. The J call is doubtful: the DNA matches TRBJ2-7 better. CDR3 length equals 13 residues. Germline V gene sequence: CDR1 DFQATT, CDR2 SNEGSKA (reference sequence). The CDR3 DNA sequence: TGCAGTGCTAGGGGCACAGAGAACTACGAGCAGTACTTC. This encodes CSARGTENYEQYF.